The rows below give T cell receptor beta chains drawn from one sample of a study of blood T cell repertoires in COVID-19. Clones were sequenced by immunoSEQ multiplex PCR, and TCRdb holds only the in-frame ones, with some missing. The data hold approximately 290,000 clones, with about 85% observed a single time. What was sequenced was peripheral blood. The receptors shown here come from a human donor with COVID-19, enrolled during active disease. The donor label of this sample is uncertain. The CDR3 runs from the conserved cysteine through the conserved F or W. The D gene is left open where the match is weak. For some rows the clone size is stated as once, few or many, or as a class when expanded; others skip it.

abundance: .; v_gene: TRBV28; d_gene: TRBD1; j_gene: TRBJ2-7; CDR3nt: TGTGCCAGCATCCCCGGGACAGGGGGCTACGAGCAGTACTTC; CDR3aa: CASIPGTGGYEQYF
abundance: .; v_gene: TRBV5-1; d_gene: TRBD2; j_gene: TRBJ2-7; CDR3nt: TGCGCCAGCAGCCCAGAGGGCGGGAGGGCCTACGAGCAGTACTTC; CDR3aa: CASSPEGGRAYEQYF
abundance: .; v_gene: TRBV7-9; d_gene: .; j_gene: TRBJ2-1; CDR3nt: TGTGCCAGCAGCTTAACGGGTCCATCCTACAATGAGCAGTTCTTC; CDR3aa: CASSLTGPSYNEQFF
abundance: .; v_gene: TRBV19; d_gene: .; j_gene: TRBJ1-5; CDR3nt: TGTGCCAGTACGGCAGGGGTAAACAATCAGCCCCAGCATTTT; CDR3aa: CASTAGVNNQPQHF
abundance: .; v_gene: TRBV20-1; d_gene: .; j_gene: TRBJ2-7; CDR3nt: TGCAGTGCTAGTAAAGGTAGCGGCTCCTACGAGCAGTACTTC; CDR3aa: CSASKGSGSYEQYF
abundance: .; v_gene: TRBV6-5; d_gene: .; j_gene: TRBJ2-3; CDR3nt: TGTGCCAGCAGGAGGAGAGATACGCAGTATTTT; CDR3aa: CASRRRDTQYF
abundance: .; v_gene: TRBV3-1/TRBV3-2; d_gene: .; j_gene: TRBJ2-2; CDR3nt: TGTGCCAGCAGCAGGACCCTTTCGACTACCACCGGGGAGCTGTTTTTT; CDR3aa: CASSRTLSTTTGELFF
abundance: .; v_gene: TRBV18; d_gene: TRBD1; j_gene: TRBJ1-2; CDR3nt: TGTGCCAGCTCACCAGGACAGGGGGACTATGGCTACACCTTC; CDR3aa: CASSPGQGDYGYTF
abundance: few; v_gene: TRBV7-2; d_gene: TRBD2; j_gene: TRBJ2-7; CDR3nt: TGTGCCAGCAGCTCCCGGCGGGGGGGGGTGCGGGAGCAGTACTTC; CDR3aa: CASSSRRGGVREQYF
abundance: .; v_gene: TRBV5-1; d_gene: .; j_gene: TRBJ1-1; CDR3nt: TGCGCCAGCAGCTTGGACAGTTTGAACACTGAAGCTTTCTTT; CDR3aa: CASSLDSLNTEAFF
abundance: .; v_gene: TRBV5-6; d_gene: .; j_gene: TRBJ1-1; CDR3nt: TGTGCCAGCAGCTCTACGAGGACTGAAGCTTTCTTT; CDR3aa: CASSSTRTEAFF
abundance: .; v_gene: TRBV12-2; d_gene: .; j_gene: TRBJ1-3; CDR3nt: TGTGCAACCAAAACCTTCGGGACACCTGGAAACACCATATATTTT; CDR3aa: CATKTFGTPGNTIYF
abundance: .; v_gene: TRBV5-1; d_gene: TRBD2; j_gene: TRBJ2-1; CDR3nt: TGCGCCAGCAGCTCATTGACTAGCGGGACCCCTTACAATGAGCAGTTCTTC; CDR3aa: CASSSLTSGTPYNEQFF
abundance: few; v_gene: TRBV19; d_gene: .; j_gene: TRBJ2-3; CDR3nt: TGTGCCAGTAGTATAGGAGGCACAGATACGCAGTATTTT; CDR3aa: CASSIGGTDTQYF
abundance: .; v_gene: TRBV10-3; d_gene: .; j_gene: TRBJ1-1; CDR3nt: TGTGCCATCAGTGCAACTATTACCAACACTGAAGCTTTCTTT; CDR3aa: CAISATITNTEAFF
abundance: .; v_gene: TRBV2; d_gene: .; j_gene: TRBJ1-2; CDR3nt: TGTGCCAGCACCCAAGAGGCACGGCCCTACACCTTC; CDR3aa: CASTQEARPYTF
abundance: .; v_gene: TRBV12-3/TRBV12-4; d_gene: .; j_gene: TRBJ2-3; CDR3nt: TGTGCCAGCAGTTTTCTCACAGATACGCAGTATTTT; CDR3aa: CASSFLTDTQYF
abundance: few; v_gene: TRBV28; d_gene: TRBD2; j_gene: TRBJ2-1; CDR3nt: TGTGCCAGCAGTTCCTCCGGGGACTATGACAATGAGCAGTTCTTC; CDR3aa: CASSSSGDYDNEQFF
abundance: .; v_gene: TRBV9; d_gene: .; j_gene: TRBJ1-5; CDR3nt: TGTGCCAGCAGCGTCGCGAGCAATCAGCCCCAGCATTTT; CDR3aa: CASSVASNQPQHF
abundance: .; v_gene: TRBV10-3; d_gene: TRBD1; j_gene: TRBJ1-5; CDR3nt: TGTGCCATCAATGCCAGGGGGGATGCGGCCCAGCATTTT; CDR3aa: CAINARGDAAQHF
abundance: .; v_gene: TRBV6-2/TRBV6-3; d_gene: TRBD1; j_gene: TRBJ2-4; CDR3nt: TGTGCCAGCAGTTCCCAGGGGGTGATTGATTTAGCCAAAAACATTCAGTACTTC; CDR3aa: CASSSQGVIDLAKNIQYF
abundance: .; v_gene: TRBV27; d_gene: .; j_gene: TRBJ1-4; CDR3nt: TGTGCCAGCAGACCCCGCCCGACAGCAACTAATGAAAAACTGTTTTTT; CDR3aa: CASRPRPTATNEKLFF
abundance: .; v_gene: TRBV2; d_gene: .; j_gene: TRBJ2-5; CDR3nt: TGTGCCAGCAGGCGGGACCCCCAAGAGACCCAGTACTTC; CDR3aa: CASRRDPQETQYF
abundance: .; v_gene: TRBV6-5; d_gene: TRBD2; j_gene: TRBJ2-1; CDR3nt: TGTGCCAGCAGTCCGGGACTAGCGGGAGAGCAGTTCTTC; CDR3aa: CASSPGLAGEQFF
abundance: .; v_gene: TRBV7-8; d_gene: .; j_gene: TRBJ1-1; CDR3nt: TGTGCCAGCAGCGGGACACCGAACACTGAAGCTTTCTTT; CDR3aa: CASSGTPNTEAFF
abundance: .; v_gene: TRBV10-2; d_gene: .; j_gene: TRBJ2-1; CDR3nt: TGCGCCAGCAGTGAATCCCCGAGTGAGCAGTTCTTC; CDR3aa: CASSESPSEQFF
abundance: .; v_gene: TRBV15; d_gene: TRBD1; j_gene: TRBJ2-5; CDR3nt: TGTGCCACCGAGACAGGGGGCGGAGAGACCCAGTACTTC; CDR3aa: CATETGGGETQYF
abundance: .; v_gene: TRBV19; d_gene: TRBD2; j_gene: TRBJ2-7; CDR3nt: TGTGCCAGTAGTAGCTTGAGGTCGCGGACTAGCGGGAGAGAGGTTCGAACCTACGAGCAGTACTTC; CDR3aa: CASSSLRSRTSGREVRTYEQYF
abundance: .; v_gene: TRBV9; d_gene: .; j_gene: TRBJ1-1; CDR3nt: TGTGCCAGCAGCGTACGAGGGGGGGTGAACACTGAAGCTTTCTTT; CDR3aa: CASSVRGGVNTEAFF
abundance: .; v_gene: TRBV19; d_gene: .; j_gene: TRBJ1-1; CDR3nt: TGTGCCAGTAGTAGTCTGCGTGGTAACACTGAAGCTTTCTTT; CDR3aa: CASSSLRGNTEAFF
abundance: .; v_gene: TRBV28; d_gene: .; j_gene: TRBJ2-5; CDR3nt: TGTGCCAGCCACGTCGCCGGTGGATCCGGGGTAGGGAGTTGGGAGACCCAGTACTTC; CDR3aa: CASHVAGGSGVGSWETQYF
abundance: .; v_gene: TRBV30; d_gene: .; j_gene: TRBJ1-5; CDR3nt: TGTGCCTGGAGTGTAGGAGGGAATCAGCCCCAGCATTTT; CDR3aa: CAWSVGGNQPQHF
abundance: once; v_gene: TRBV25-1; d_gene: TRBD1; j_gene: TRBJ1-2; CDR3nt: TGTGCCAGCAGTGATGCCCGCCGGGACAGGGAGGGCTACACCTTC; CDR3aa: CASSDARRDREGYTF
abundance: .; v_gene: TRBV7-2; d_gene: TRBD2; j_gene: TRBJ2-6; CDR3nt: TGTGCCAGCAGCTCGACTAGCGGGAGGTCGGTTGGGGCCAACGTCCTGACTTTC; CDR3aa: CASSSTSGRSVGANVLTF
abundance: .; v_gene: TRBV2; d_gene: TRBD1; j_gene: TRBJ2-1; CDR3nt: TGTGCCAGCAGCGGATTCAAGACAGGGGTAAGGGGACTCAATGAGCAGTTCTTC; CDR3aa: CASSGFKTGVRGLNEQFF
abundance: once; v_gene: TRBV28; d_gene: TRBD2; j_gene: TRBJ2-7; CDR3nt: TGTGCCAGTATGGGACTAGCGGGTCATGGGCAGTACTTC; CDR3aa: CASMGLAGHGQYF
abundance: .; v_gene: TRBV21-1; d_gene: .; j_gene: TRBJ1-4; CDR3nt: TGTGCCAGCAGCAAATGGTACAGGAAACCTCCTAATGAAAAACTGTTTTTT; CDR3aa: CASSKWYRKPPNEKLFF
abundance: .; v_gene: TRBV28; d_gene: .; j_gene: TRBJ1-2; CDR3nt: TGTGCCAGCAGTCCCCCCCAGGGCCGTGTTGGCTACACCTTC; CDR3aa: CASSPPQGRVGYTF
abundance: .; v_gene: TRBV7-9; d_gene: .; j_gene: TRBJ2-5; CDR3nt: TGTGCCAGCAGCCCTTCTTTCGGGGGCCAAGAGACCCAGTACTTC; CDR3aa: CASSPSFGGQETQYF
abundance: .; v_gene: TRBV5-8; d_gene: .; j_gene: TRBJ1-1; CDR3nt: TGTGCCAGCAGCGCTCGGTTAAAGGGGGGGGTCACTGAAGCTTTCTTT; CDR3aa: CASSARLKGGVTEAFF
abundance: .; v_gene: TRBV18; d_gene: TRBD1; j_gene: TRBJ1-5; CDR3nt: TGTGCCAGGACCCCCAGAGCAGGGGGTCAGCAGCCCCAGCATTTT; CDR3aa: CARTPRAGGQQPQHF
abundance: .; v_gene: TRBV5-1; d_gene: TRBD2; j_gene: TRBJ2-1; CDR3nt: TGCGCCAGCAGCACGGCCATGACTAGCGAGAACAATGAGCAGTTCTTC; CDR3aa: CASSTAMTSENNEQFF
abundance: .; v_gene: TRBV5-1; d_gene: .; j_gene: TRBJ2-1; CDR3nt: TGCGCCAGCAGCTTGGGCGGGGCGGGCGGTGAGCAGTTCTTC; CDR3aa: CASSLGGAGGEQFF
abundance: .; v_gene: TRBV7-9; d_gene: TRBD2; j_gene: TRBJ2-5; CDR3nt: TGTGCCAGCAGCTTCGTGGTGGCAGCGGGAGATCTAGGAGAGACCCAGTACTTC; CDR3aa: CASSFVVAAGDLGETQYF
abundance: .; v_gene: TRBV27; d_gene: .; j_gene: TRBJ1-2; CDR3nt: TGTGCCAGCAGCCCTTCCCACAGGGATGAAGTCTATGGCTACACCTTC; CDR3aa: CASSPSHRDEVYGYTF
abundance: once; v_gene: TRBV6-5; d_gene: .; j_gene: TRBJ1-4; CDR3nt: TGTGCCAGCACCGCAGGTCTCCGGAATGAAAAACTGTTTTTT; CDR3aa: CASTAGLRNEKLFF
abundance: .; v_gene: TRBV3-1/TRBV3-2; d_gene: .; j_gene: TRBJ1-3; CDR3nt: TGTGCCAGCAGTTTTAGGGGCGACTCTGGAAACACCATATATTTT; CDR3aa: CASSFRGDSGNTIYF
abundance: .; v_gene: TRBV9; d_gene: TRBD1; j_gene: TRBJ1-5; CDR3nt: TGTGCCAGCAGCGTAGGTGGGGACAGGGTCGGCAATCAGCCCCAGCATTTT; CDR3aa: CASSVGGDRVGNQPQHF
abundance: .; v_gene: TRBV7-2; d_gene: TRBD1; j_gene: TRBJ2-7; CDR3nt: TGTGCCAGCAGCTTATCGACAGGGATGTCGGGTGAGCAGTACTTC; CDR3aa: CASSLSTGMSGEQYF
abundance: .; v_gene: TRBV3-1/TRBV3-2; d_gene: TRBD1; j_gene: TRBJ2-2; CDR3nt: TGTGCCAGCAGCCAAGCGGACAGGGGGCCCACCGGGGAGCTGTTTTTT; CDR3aa: CASSQADRGPTGELFF